The rows below give T cell receptor beta chains drawn from one sample of a study of PD-1 blockade in classical Hodgkin lymphoma. The table came from immunoSEQ multiplex PCR; TCRdb's copy has only in-frame clones and leaves some out. The data contain over 25,000 clones, roughly 80% of them singletons. The specimen was peripheral blood mononuclear cells (PBMCs), collected before the second cycle of nivolumab. The receptors were gathered from a human donor with classical Hodgkin lymphoma. The CDR3 runs from the conserved cysteine through the conserved F or W. D genes are given only for firm matches. Rows give clone size only sometimes, using once, few, many, or a class for an expanded clone.

V gene,clone size,J gene,D gene,CDR3 DNA,CDR3 protein
TRBV18,NA,TRBJ1-6,NA,TGTGCCAGCTCACCATTTCAAGGTGGGGAAGCCGGCTCACCCCTCCACTTT,CASSPFQGGEAGSPLHF
TRBV2,NA,TRBJ2-3,NA,TGTGCCAGCAGTGAACTCGGGGGGCCCGGCACAGATACGCAGTATTTT,CASSELGGPGTDTQYF
TRBV30,NA,TRBJ2-7,NA,TGTGCCTGGAGTAGAAGATACGAGCAGTACTTC,CAWSRRYEQYF
TRBV10-3,few,TRBJ2-2,TRBD2,TGTGCCATCAGTCCTCCGACTAGCGGGAGACCCGGGGAGCTGTTTTTT,CAISPPTSGRPGELFF
TRBV13,NA,TRBJ2-1,NA,TGTGCCAGCAGCCCAACCGGGACTGGGGGGTACAATGAGCAGTTCTTC,CASSPTGTGGYNEQFF
TRBV4-3,NA,TRBJ2-1,NA,TGCGCCTCCTCGTTGGACTATTCGCCCTACAATGAGCAGTTCTTC,CASSLDYSPYNEQFF
TRBV6-6,NA,TRBJ2-1,NA,TGTGCCAGCAGTCCCGAGTCATACAATGAGCAGTTCTTC,CASSPESYNEQFF
TRBV18,NA,TRBJ2-1,TRBD1,TGTGCCAGCTCACCTTACGCAACAGGGGACGTTGAGCAGTTCTTC,CASSPYATGDVEQFF
TRBV11-2,NA,TRBJ2-5,NA,TGTGCCAGCAGCTTTAGAGAGACCCAGTACTTC,CASSFRETQYF
TRBV14,NA,TRBJ2-5,NA,TGTGCCAGCAGCCAAGTTGAGGATTACCCGTACCAAGAGACCCAGTACTTC,CASSQVEDYPYQETQYF
TRBV28,NA,TRBJ1-4,NA,TGTGCCAGCAGTACCCGTGCAACTAATGAAAAACTGTTTTTT,CASSTRATNEKLFF
TRBV7-2,large,TRBJ2-3,NA,TGTGCCAGCAGCTCCGGACCGCGAGCAACAGATACGCAGTATTTT,CASSSGPRATDTQYF
TRBV4-3,NA,TRBJ2-5,TRBD1,TGCGCCAGCAGCCAAGATCGAGGACAGGGGGCCCGGGAGACCCAGTACTTC,CASSQDRGQGARETQYF
TRBV9,NA,TRBJ2-4,NA,TGTGCCAGCAGCGTAGCCCCTTTTGACCGGAACATTCAGTACTTC,CASSVAPFDRNIQYF
TRBV27,NA,TRBJ2-1,NA,TGTGCCAGCAGTTTAAGGATTCGCCCCCGGGACTCCTACAATGAGCAGTTCTTC,CASSLRIRPRDSYNEQFF
TRBV7-9,NA,TRBJ2-1,NA,TGTGCCAGCAGCCCAGAGGGGGGTGAGCAGTTCTTC,CASSPEGGEQFF
TRBV11-2,medium-sized,TRBJ1-1,NA,TGTGCCAGCAGCTTAGTAAGGGGCAGGAACACTGAAGCTTTCTTT,CASSLVRGRNTEAFF
TRBV19,NA,TRBJ1-1,NA,TGTGCCAGTAGCTTCCAGGATACCGGGACTGAAGCTTTCTTT,CASSFQDTGTEAFF
TRBV7-9,NA,TRBJ2-7,NA,TGTGCCAGCAGCTCCCTAGACAGTGGCTACGAGCAGTACTTC,CASSSLDSGYEQYF
TRBV2,once,TRBJ1-1,NA,TGTGCCAGCAGTGATAATCCAAGGAGGGCTTTCTTT,CASSDNPRRAFF
TRBV27,once,TRBJ2-1,TRBD2,TGTGCCAGCGGGAGCGGGAGCTTGAGGCAGTTCTTC,CASGSGSLRQFF
TRBV7-2,NA,TRBJ1-1,NA,TGTGCCAGCAGCGTTACAGGGAACACTGAAGCTTTCTTT,CASSVTGNTEAFF
TRBV7-3,NA,TRBJ2-7,NA,TGTGCCAGCAGCTCCTCAGGGAACCACGAGCAGTACTTC,CASSSSGNHEQYF
TRBV30,NA,TRBJ1-1,NA,TGTGCCCTCCGCGGGCAGGGGATGAACACTGAAGCTTTCTTT,CALRGQGMNTEAFF
TRBV19,few,TRBJ1-1,NA,TGTGCCAGTAGTGATGCGAACAGGGCTGAAGCTTTCTTT,CASSDANRAEAFF
TRBV7-2,NA,TRBJ2-5,TRBD2,TGTGCCAGCAGCCTCCAAGGACCCGGACTAGCGGGAGAGGTAGAGACCCAGTACTTC,CASSLQGPGLAGEVETQYF
TRBV7-9,NA,TRBJ1-1,NA,TGTGCCAGCAGCTTAGCGCTTACCGGGGGCTCTGAAGCTTTCTTT,CASSLALTGGSEAFF
TRBV19,few,TRBJ2-7,NA,TGTGCCAGTAGTCATAACAGGGTTGATGAGCAGTACTTC,CASSHNRVDEQYF
TRBV28,few,TRBJ2-6,NA,TGTGCCAGCAGAGAAGGGGGTACTGGGGCCAACGTCCTGACTTTC,CASREGGTGANVLTF
TRBV7-9,NA,TRBJ1-2,NA,TGTGCCAGCAGCTCCCTGACGGGGCTCGGTGGCTACACCTTC,CASSSLTGLGGYTF
TRBV7-7,once,TRBJ2-2,NA,TGTGCCAGCAGCACATCCACCGGGGAGCTGTTTTTT,CASSTSTGELFF
TRBV6-5,NA,TRBJ2-7,TRBD2,TGTGCCAGCAGGAGTCTAGCGGGATGGGACGAGCAGTACTTC,CASRSLAGWDEQYF
TRBV25-1,NA,TRBJ2-1,NA,TGTGCCAGCAGTGCCCGACAAAGCTCCTACAATGAGCAGTTCTTC,CASSARQSSYNEQFF
TRBV5-4,NA,TRBJ2-6,NA,TGCGCCAGCAGCCAAGATCTATCCTCTGGGGCCAACGTCCTGACTTTC,CASSQDLSSGANVLTF
TRBV6-4,once,TRBJ2-6,NA,TGTGCCAGCAGTCCGACAGCGAACTCTGGGGCCAACGTCCTGACTTTC,CASSPTANSGANVLTF
TRBV10-1,NA,TRBJ2-2,TRBD2,TGCGCCAGCCCTAAGAGTGGGACTAGCGGGGGGCCTCCGAACACCGGGGAGCTGTTTTTT,CASPKSGTSGGPPNTGELFF
TRBV9,NA,TRBJ1-1,NA,TGTGCCAGCAGCGCTTATAGGGGGGGATCCACTGAAGCTTTCTTT,CASSAYRGGSTEAFF
TRBV6-1,NA,TRBJ1-1,NA,TGTGCCAGCAGCTCACCAGGGGACTCTGAAGCTTTCTTT,CASSSPGDSEAFF
TRBV28,NA,TRBJ1-2,TRBD1,TGTGCCAGCAGTGACAGGGGTCCAGACTATGGCTACACCTTC,CASSDRGPDYGYTF
TRBV19,once,TRBJ2-5,TRBD1,TGTGCCAGTAGTATTCCGGGGGACAGGGGAAACCAAGAGACCCAGTACTTC,CASSIPGDRGNQETQYF
TRBV19,NA,TRBJ2-5,TRBD1,TGTGCCAGTAGTACAGGGGGTTTAGAGACCCAGTACTTC,CASSTGGLETQYF
TRBV27,NA,TRBJ2-2,NA,TGTGCCAGCAGTTTAAACTTCCCCACCGGGGAGCTGTTTTTT,CASSLNFPTGELFF